This T cell receptor beta chain emerged from a study of blood T cell repertoires in COVID-19. Across the study: Samples came from the United States, Italy and Spain, spanning acute and convalescent COVID-19. Sample material is recorded as cDNA or gDNA derived from T cells, B-cell-depleted T cells, or PBMCs.

Per the study methods: Cell counts per sample came from amplifying reference gene primers. The method was immunoSEQ multiplex PCR; TCRdb's version includes in-frame clones alone and lacks a portion of them. V and J calls and clone size are those listed in that table; D and trimming were worked out from the DNA. Among under 150,000 clones listed, just under 85% were seen once. CDR3 length: 13 amino acids. Per the germline V gene, CDR1 is SGHRS and CDR2 is YFSETQ. With 0 bases removed from V and 12 bases from J, the gap between germline ends came to 12 bases. The gene calls are TRBV5-1 and TRBJ1-4, with D possibly TRBD1 on 6 matching bases. The TCR was taken from a human donor in a cohort sampled during active COVID-19. Material for sequencing was peripheral blood. CDR3 nucleotide sequence: TGCGCCAGCAGCTTGGGGGGGACAACGGAACTGTTTTTT. As protein: CASSLGGTTELFF.